A selection of T cell receptor beta chains follows, all from one sample in a study of long-term antiretroviral therapy in people with HIV. TCRdb's table, derived via immunoSEQ multiplex PCR, lists solely in-frame clones and lacks some. The sample holds over 35,000 clones; approximately 86% are singletons and the top ten take roughly 3.9%. The sequencing here drew on unsorted PBMCs, taken just before starting antiretroviral therapy. These receptors all come from a woman under 30 with HIV. The CDR3 runs from the conserved cysteine through the conserved F or W. D genes are given only for firm matches.

V gene: TRBV25-1; D gene: .; CDR3 protein: CASSYIGLNNEQFF
V gene: TRBV6-5; D gene: .; CDR3 protein: CASSSQGEGGEQFF
V gene: TRBV2; D gene: TRBD2; CDR3 protein: CASSPGGRGIETQYF
V gene: TRBV28; D gene: .; CDR3 protein: CASSLGRNTEAFF
V gene: TRBV5-8; D gene: TRBD1; CDR3 protein: CASSASPGQGYEQYF
V gene: TRBV10-3; D gene: .; CDR3 protein: CAIRTVSNSGANVLTF
V gene: TRBV9; D gene: TRBD2; CDR3 protein: CASSVWLAGDLDTQYF
V gene: TRBV28; D gene: TRBD1; CDR3 protein: CASSFYRGLVEAFF
V gene: TRBV4-3; D gene: .; CDR3 protein: CASSQGWAAGVNTEAFF
V gene: TRBV10-1; D gene: TRBD2; CDR3 protein: CASSEGTSGNVYTGELFF
V gene: TRBV4-1; D gene: .; CDR3 protein: CASSQDPGPLGYGYTF
V gene: TRBV4-1; D gene: .; CDR3 protein: CASSQVSNQVYEQYF
V gene: TRBV9; D gene: .; CDR3 protein: CASSGPLATNEKLFF
V gene: TRBV7-3; D gene: TRBD2; CDR3 protein: CASSLKLASGTYIQYF
V gene: TRBV6-1; D gene: TRBD2; CDR3 protein: CASSGVAGGNPGELFF
V gene: TRBV15; D gene: TRBD2; CDR3 protein: CATSRGRREGYNEQFF
V gene: TRBV18; D gene: .; CDR3 protein: CASSPPGGITGSDADTQYF
V gene: TRBV5-1; D gene: TRBD1; CDR3 protein: CASSPAGQGSYEQYF
V gene: TRBV4-1; D gene: TRBD2; CDR3 protein: CASSLTGLAGGPVTQYF
V gene: TRBV19; D gene: .; CDR3 protein: CASSVNSNQPQHF
V gene: TRBV10-3; D gene: .; CDR3 protein: CAISERPSYEQYF
V gene: TRBV18; D gene: TRBD1; CDR3 protein: CASSPGTVEAFF
V gene: TRBV9; D gene: TRBD2; CDR3 protein: CASSSSGTQETQYF
V gene: TRBV27; D gene: TRBD1; CDR3 protein: CASSSAGTGSTDTQYF
V gene: TRBV7-3; D gene: .; CDR3 protein: CASSLYGLGNTEAFF
V gene: TRBV19; D gene: TRBD1; CDR3 protein: CASTGTGRLSDGYTF
V gene: TRBV29-1; D gene: .; CDR3 protein: CSVVPQGGQETQYF
V gene: TRBV4-1; D gene: .; CDR3 protein: CASSEPQSYGYTF
V gene: TRBV9; D gene: .; CDR3 protein: CASSSREGGPRETQYF
V gene: TRBV19; D gene: .; CDR3 protein: CASSIVSYGSNQPQHF
V gene: TRBV5-8; D gene: TRBD1; CDR3 protein: CASSLMGQANYGYTF
V gene: TRBV7-9; D gene: TRBD2; CDR3 protein: CASRTSTADTQYF
V gene: TRBV4-3; D gene: TRBD2; CDR3 protein: CASSQGISGRASTDTQYF
V gene: TRBV10-3; D gene: TRBD2; CDR3 protein: CAITRGLDPREQYF
V gene: TRBV19; D gene: .; CDR3 protein: CASSFRPVSNPYEQYF
V gene: TRBV28; D gene: TRBD2; CDR3 protein: CASSLPTSGAEQYF
V gene: TRBV29-1; D gene: .; CDR3 protein: CSARTARPYEQYF
V gene: TRBV28; D gene: .; CDR3 protein: CASSLGSYEQYF
V gene: TRBV28; D gene: TRBD1; CDR3 protein: CASSLPGQGIANYGYTF
V gene: TRBV19; D gene: .; CDR3 protein: CANEGPGGKLFF
V gene: TRBV6-5; D gene: TRBD1; CDR3 protein: CASSYRTGGEAFF
V gene: TRBV6-1; D gene: .; CDR3 protein: CASSEVVGRAGNTIYF
V gene: TRBV19; D gene: .; CDR3 protein: CASSIDRSYGYTF
V gene: TRBV21-1; D gene: .; CDR3 protein: CASSKDSPGLADNCTDTQYF
V gene: TRBV2; D gene: TRBD1; CDR3 protein: CASSEDPGTGVHEQYF
V gene: TRBV28; D gene: TRBD1; CDR3 protein: CASSLVGTGSRNEQFF
V gene: TRBV28; D gene: TRBD1; CDR3 protein: CAGRRDRETDTQYF
V gene: TRBV9; D gene: .; CDR3 protein: CASSVEAATYEQYF
V gene: TRBV11-3; D gene: .; CDR3 protein: CASSLGGSGPAQETQYF
V gene: TRBV27; D gene: .; CDR3 protein: CASHRTPSVGEQYF
V gene: TRBV10-2; D gene: .; CDR3 protein: CASSWAVYEQYF
V gene: TRBV7-9; D gene: TRBD1; CDR3 protein: CASSPPTGGVYEQYF
V gene: TRBV7-2; D gene: TRBD2; CDR3 protein: CASSLAGGLYNEQFF
V gene: TRBV2; D gene: TRBD2; CDR3 protein: CASILAGETQYF
V gene: TRBV4-1; D gene: .; CDR3 protein: CASSQLGQQWGTEAFF